The clone carrying this T cell receptor beta chain was picked up a small number of times. Antigen specificity is unknown. The iRepertoire nested amplicon-rescue multiplex PCR amplified TCR alpha and beta CDR3s from RNA. TCRdb called the multiplex PCR reads again in MiXCR, with one record for every CDR3 protein. The table includes 400,000 or so distinct CDR3 sequences, approximately 42% detected once. V gave up 4 bases and J gave up 3 bases; unmatched junction bases: 0. CDR1 and CDR2 (germline): SNHLY, FYNNEI. The CDR3 contains 15 residues. This sample is drawn from a study of glioma-infiltrating T cells. Study results and limitations: Tissue-blood divergence was below expectation in non-neoplastic patients, above in gliomas.

The sequencing input was glioma tissue, nonneoplastic brain tissue, or PBMCs (not recorded which). This clonotype was obtained from a human donor with low-grade glioma or glioblastoma, undergoing nonglioma brain surgery, or in good health (not recorded which). The gene calls are TRBV2 and TRBJ1-6; 10 nucleotides match TRBD1. The CDR3 nucleotides are TGTGCCAGCAGTGGGACAGGGGGCTATAATTCACCCCTCCACTTT. Protein: CASSGTGGYNSPLHF.